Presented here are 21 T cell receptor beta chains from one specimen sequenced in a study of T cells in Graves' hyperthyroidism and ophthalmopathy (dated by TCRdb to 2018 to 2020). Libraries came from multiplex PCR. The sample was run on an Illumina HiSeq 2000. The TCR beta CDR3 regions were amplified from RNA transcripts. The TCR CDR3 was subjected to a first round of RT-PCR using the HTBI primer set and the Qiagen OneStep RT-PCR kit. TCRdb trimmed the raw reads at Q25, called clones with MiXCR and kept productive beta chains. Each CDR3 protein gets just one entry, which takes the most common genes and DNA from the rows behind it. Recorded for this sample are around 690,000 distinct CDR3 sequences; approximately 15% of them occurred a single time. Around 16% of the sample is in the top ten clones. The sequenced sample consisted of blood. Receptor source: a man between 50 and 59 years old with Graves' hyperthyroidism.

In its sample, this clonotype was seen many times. The CDR3 nucleotides are TGTGCCAGCAGCCAAGGAGTGAGACTTGAAGCTTTCTTT. This encodes CASSQGVRLEAFF. The rearrangement joins TRBV3-1 to TRBJ1-1; no firm D call. The CDR3 length is 13 residues. V shed 1 base and J shed 7 bases, with 10 bases lying between them. CDR1 is LGHDT, CDR2 YNNKEL, per germline (reference sequence).

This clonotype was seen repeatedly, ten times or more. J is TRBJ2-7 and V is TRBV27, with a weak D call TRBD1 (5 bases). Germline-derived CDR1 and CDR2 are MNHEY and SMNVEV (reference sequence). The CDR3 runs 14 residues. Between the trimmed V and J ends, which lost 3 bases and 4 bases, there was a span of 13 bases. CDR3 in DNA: TGTGCCAGCAGTTTGCATCGAAGGGGTTACGAGCAGTACTTC. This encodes CASSLHRRGYEQYF.

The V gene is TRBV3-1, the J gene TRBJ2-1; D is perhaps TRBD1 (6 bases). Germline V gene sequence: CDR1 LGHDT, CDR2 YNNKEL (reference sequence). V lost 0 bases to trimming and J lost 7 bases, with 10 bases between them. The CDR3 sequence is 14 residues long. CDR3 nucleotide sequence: TGTGCCAGCAGCCAAGATGGAACAGGGAATGAGCAGTTCTTC. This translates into CASSQDGTGNEQFF.

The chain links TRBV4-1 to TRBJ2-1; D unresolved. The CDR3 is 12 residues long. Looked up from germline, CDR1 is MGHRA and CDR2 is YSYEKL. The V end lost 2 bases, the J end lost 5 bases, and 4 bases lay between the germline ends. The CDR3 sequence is CASSQMHNEQFF. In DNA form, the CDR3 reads TGCGCCAGCAGCCAAATGCACAATGAGCAGTTCTTC.

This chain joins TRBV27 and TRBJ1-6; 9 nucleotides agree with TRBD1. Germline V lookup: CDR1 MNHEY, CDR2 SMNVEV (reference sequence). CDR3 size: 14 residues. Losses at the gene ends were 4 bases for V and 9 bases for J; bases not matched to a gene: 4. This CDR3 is CASSSTGGVSPLHF. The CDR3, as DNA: TGTGCCAGCAGTTCGACAGGGGGTGTTTCACCCCTCCACTTT.

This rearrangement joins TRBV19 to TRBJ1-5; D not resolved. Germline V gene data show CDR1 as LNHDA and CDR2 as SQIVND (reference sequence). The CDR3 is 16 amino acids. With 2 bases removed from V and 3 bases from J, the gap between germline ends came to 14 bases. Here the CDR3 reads CASSITHESYNQPQHF. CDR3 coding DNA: TGTGCCAGTAGTATAACACACGAATCTTACAATCAGCCCCAGCATTTT.

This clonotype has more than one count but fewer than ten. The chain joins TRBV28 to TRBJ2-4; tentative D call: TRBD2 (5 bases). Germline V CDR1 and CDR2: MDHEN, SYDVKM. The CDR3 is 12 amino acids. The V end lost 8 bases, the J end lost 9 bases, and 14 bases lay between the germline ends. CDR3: CASAPGVGIQYF. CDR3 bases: TGTGCCAGCGCCCCCGGGGTTGGCATTCAGTACTTC. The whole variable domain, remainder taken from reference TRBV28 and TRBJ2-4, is DVKVTQSSRYLVKRTGEKVFLECVQDMDHENMFWYRQDPGLGLRLIYFSYDVKMKEKGDIPEGYSVSREKKERFSLILESASTNQTSMYLCASAPGVGIQYFGAGTRLSVL.

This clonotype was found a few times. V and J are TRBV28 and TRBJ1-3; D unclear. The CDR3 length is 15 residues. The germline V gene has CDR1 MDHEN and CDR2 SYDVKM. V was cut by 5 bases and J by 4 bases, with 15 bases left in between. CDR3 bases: TGTGCCAGCAGTACCCTAGAACCACTCGGAAACACCATATATTTT. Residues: CASSTLEPLGNTIYF.

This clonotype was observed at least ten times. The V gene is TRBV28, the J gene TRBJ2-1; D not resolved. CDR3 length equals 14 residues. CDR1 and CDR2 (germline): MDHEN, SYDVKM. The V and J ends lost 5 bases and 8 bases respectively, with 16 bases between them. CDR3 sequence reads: CASSPRKEDDEQFF. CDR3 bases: TGTGCCAGCAGTCCCCGGAAAGAAGACGATGAGCAGTTCTTC. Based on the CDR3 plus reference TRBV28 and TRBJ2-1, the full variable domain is DVKVTQSSRYLVKRTGEKVFLECVQDMDHENMFWYRQDPGLGLRLIYFSYDVKMKEKGDIPEGYSVSREKKERFSLILESASTNQTSMYLCASSPRKEDDEQFFGPGTRLTVL.

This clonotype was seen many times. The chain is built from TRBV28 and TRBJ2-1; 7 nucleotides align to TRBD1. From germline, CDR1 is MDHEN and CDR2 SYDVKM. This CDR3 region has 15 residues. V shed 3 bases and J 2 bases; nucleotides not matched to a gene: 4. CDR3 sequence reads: CASSLIQGAYNEQFF. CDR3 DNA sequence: TGTGCCAGCAGTTTGATTCAGGGGGCCTACAATGAGCAGTTCTTC.

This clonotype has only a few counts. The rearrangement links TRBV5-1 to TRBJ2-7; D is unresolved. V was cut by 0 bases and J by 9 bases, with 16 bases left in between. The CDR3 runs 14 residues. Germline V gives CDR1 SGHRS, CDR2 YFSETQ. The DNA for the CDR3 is TGCGCCAGCAGCTTGGAACTCTCCAACGGCGGGCAGTACTTC. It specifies CASSLELSNGGQYF.

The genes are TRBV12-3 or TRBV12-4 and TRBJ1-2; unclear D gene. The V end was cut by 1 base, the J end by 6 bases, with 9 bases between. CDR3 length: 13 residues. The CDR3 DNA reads TGTGCCAGCAGTTTAGTTGGTCAGAATGGCTACACCTTC. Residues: CASSLVGQNGYTF.

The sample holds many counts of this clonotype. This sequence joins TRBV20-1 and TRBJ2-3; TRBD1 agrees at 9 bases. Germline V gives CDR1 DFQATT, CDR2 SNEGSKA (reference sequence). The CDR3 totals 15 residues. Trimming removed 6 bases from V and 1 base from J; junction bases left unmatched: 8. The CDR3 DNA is TGCAGTGCGAGAAACCGGGACAGGGGCACAGATACGCAGTATTTT. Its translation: CSARNRDRGTDTQYF.

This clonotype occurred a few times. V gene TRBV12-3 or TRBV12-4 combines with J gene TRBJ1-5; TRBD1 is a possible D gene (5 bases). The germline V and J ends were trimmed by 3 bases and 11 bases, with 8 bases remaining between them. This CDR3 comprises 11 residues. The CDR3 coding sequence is TGTGCCAGCAGTTTGGCGGGGGCCCAGCATTTT. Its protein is CASSLAGAQHF.

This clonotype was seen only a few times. The CDR3 loop reads CASTERTGVHEQYF. DNA of the CDR3: TGTGCCAGCACCGAAAGGACCGGGGTCCACGAGCAGTACTTC. V gene TRBV6-2 or TRBV6-3 combines with J gene TRBJ2-7; weak D call: TRBD2 (5 bases). The CDR3 loop spans 14 amino acids. From germline, CDR1 is MNHEY and CDR2 SVGEGT. Trimming removed 7 bases at V and 5 bases at J, with 18 bases between.

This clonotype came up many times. For the CDR3, the DNA is TGTGCCAGCAGCTTAGTGATGCGACTGGTCACCGGGGAGCTGTTTTTT. The encoded protein is CASSLVMRLVTGELFF. The J gene is TRBJ2-2, the V gene TRBV7-9; the D is unclear. CDR1 is SEHNR, CDR2 FQNEAQ, per germline (reference sequence). CDR3 length: 16 residues. V lost 1 base and J lost 4, with 13 bases in between.

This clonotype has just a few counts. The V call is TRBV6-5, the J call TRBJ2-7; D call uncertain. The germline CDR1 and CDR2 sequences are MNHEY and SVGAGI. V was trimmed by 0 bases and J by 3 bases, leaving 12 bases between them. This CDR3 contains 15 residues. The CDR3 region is CASSYSSPGLYEQYF. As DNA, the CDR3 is TGTGCCAGCAGTTACTCGAGTCCGGGCCTCTACGAGCAGTACTTC.

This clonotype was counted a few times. CDR3 nucleotide sequence: TGCAGTGCTAGGCAACTCAGGGGCGGGACGGGCTACAATGAGCAGTTCTTC. This translates into CSARQLRGGTGYNEQFF. The chain has TRBV20-1 and TRBJ2-1, with D perhaps being TRBD1 or TRBD2 (6 bases each). CDR1 DFQATT and CDR2 SNEGSKA come from the germline V gene (reference sequence). V lost 3 bases and J lost 3, with 21 bases in between. This CDR3 comprises 17 residues.

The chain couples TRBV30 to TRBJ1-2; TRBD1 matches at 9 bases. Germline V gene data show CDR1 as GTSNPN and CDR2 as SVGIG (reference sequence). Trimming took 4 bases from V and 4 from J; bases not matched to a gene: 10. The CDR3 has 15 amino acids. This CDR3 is CAWTQGTGGGYGYTF. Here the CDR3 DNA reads TGTGCCTGGACCCAAGGTACAGGGGGCGGCTATGGCTACACCTTC.

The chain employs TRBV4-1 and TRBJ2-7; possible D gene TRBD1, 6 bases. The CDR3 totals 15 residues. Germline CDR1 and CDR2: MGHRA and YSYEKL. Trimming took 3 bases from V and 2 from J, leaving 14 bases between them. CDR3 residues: CASSQSAGATYEQYF. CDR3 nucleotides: TGCGCCAGCAGCCAGTCGGCAGGGGCCACCTACGAGCAGTACTTC.

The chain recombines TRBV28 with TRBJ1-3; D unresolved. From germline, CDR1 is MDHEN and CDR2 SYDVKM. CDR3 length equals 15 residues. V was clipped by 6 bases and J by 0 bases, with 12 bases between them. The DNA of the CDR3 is TGTGCCAGCAGACCTCCAGGATACTCTGGAAACACCATATATTTT. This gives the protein CASRPPGYSGNTIYF.